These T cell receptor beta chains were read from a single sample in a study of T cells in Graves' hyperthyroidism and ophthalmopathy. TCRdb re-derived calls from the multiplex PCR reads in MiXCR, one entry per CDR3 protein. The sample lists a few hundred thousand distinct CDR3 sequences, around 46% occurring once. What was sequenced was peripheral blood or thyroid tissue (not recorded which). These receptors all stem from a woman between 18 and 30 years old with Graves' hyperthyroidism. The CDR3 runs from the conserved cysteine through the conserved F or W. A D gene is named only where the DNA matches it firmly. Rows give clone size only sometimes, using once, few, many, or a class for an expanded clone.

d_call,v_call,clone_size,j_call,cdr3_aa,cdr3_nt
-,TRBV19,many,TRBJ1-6,CASSIGRKPNSPLHF,TGTGCCAGTAGTATAGGTCGGAAACCTAATTCACCCCTCCACTTT
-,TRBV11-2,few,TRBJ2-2,CASSSFSGNTGELFF,TGTGCCAGCAGCTCCTTTAGCGGGAACACCGGGGAGCTGTTTTTT
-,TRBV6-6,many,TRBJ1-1,CASSTLQLAFF,TGTGCCAGCAGTACACTCCAACTGGCTTTCTTT
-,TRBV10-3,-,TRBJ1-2,CAISAGGYDGYTF,TGTGCCATCAGTGCGGGAGGTTACGATGGCTACACCTTC
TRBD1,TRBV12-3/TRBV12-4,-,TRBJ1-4,CASATTGSEKLFF,TGTGCCAGCGCCACGACAGGGAGTGAAAAACTGTTTTTT
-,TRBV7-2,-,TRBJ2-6,CASLGSANVLTF,TGTGCCAGCCTCGGGTCGGCCAACGTCCTGACTTTC
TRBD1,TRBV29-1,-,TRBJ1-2,CSVQGQGISDTF,TGCAGCGTCCAGGGACAGGGTATTTCCGACACCTTC
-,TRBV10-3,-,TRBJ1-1,CAISVLGTTEAFF,TGTGCCATCAGCGTTCTGGGGACGACTGAAGCTTTCTTT
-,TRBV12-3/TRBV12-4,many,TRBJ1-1,CASSRQSLNTEAFF,TGTGCCAGCAGTCGACAGAGTTTAAACACTGAAGCTTTCTTT
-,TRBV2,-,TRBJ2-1,CASSEGQAYNEQFF,TGTGCCAGCAGTGAAGGGCAGGCCTACAATGAGCAGTTCTTC
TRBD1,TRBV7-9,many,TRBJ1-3,CASSDDRASGNTIYF,TGTGCCAGCAGCGACGACAGGGCCTCTGGAAACACCATATATTTT
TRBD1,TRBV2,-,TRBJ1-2,CASSDTGGNYGYTF,TGTGCCAGCAGTGACACAGGGGGCAACTATGGCTACACCTTC
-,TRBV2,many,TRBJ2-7,CASNPSTPYEQYF,TGTGCCAGCAACCCCAGTACCCCCTACGAGCAGTACTTC
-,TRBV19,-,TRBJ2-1,CASSIGLHRVYEQFF,TGTGCCAGTAGTATAGGCCTACACCGGGTATATGAGCAGTTCTTC
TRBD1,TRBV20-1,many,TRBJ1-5,CSASTGGGQPQHF,TGCAGTGCTTCGACAGGGGGAGGGCAGCCCCAGCATTTT
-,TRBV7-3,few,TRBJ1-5,CASSRQNSGRTPHSNQPQHF,TGTGCCAGCAGCCGACAAAATTCGGGTCGGACACCCCATAGCAATCAGCCCCAGCATTTT
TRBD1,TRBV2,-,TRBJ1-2,CASRRQGFTGELGYTF,TGTGCCAGTCGGAGACAGGGGTTCACCGGGGAGCTCGGCTACACCTTC
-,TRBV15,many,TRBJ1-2,CATSRTPPAGNYGYTF,TGTGCCACCAGCAGAACACCCCCGGCGGGGAACTATGGCTACACCTTC
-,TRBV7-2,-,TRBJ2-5,CASSSHQLETQYF,TGTGCCAGCAGCTCGCACCAATTAGAGACCCAGTACTTC
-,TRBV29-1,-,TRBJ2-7,CSASAQGGDNEQYF,TGCAGCGCCTCCGCGCAGGGTGGGGACAATGAGCAGTACTTC
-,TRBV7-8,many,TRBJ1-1,CASSLPGAMNTEAFF,TGTGCCAGCAGCTTACCAGGGGCCATGAACACTGAAGCTTTCTTT
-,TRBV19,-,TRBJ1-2,CASGAGVNYGYIF,TGTGCCAGTGGGGCAGGGGTGAACTATGGCTACATCTTC
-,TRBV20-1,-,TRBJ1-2,CSYSWRGVNYGYTF,TGCAGTTACTCGTGGAGGGGCGTCAACTATGGCTACACCTTC
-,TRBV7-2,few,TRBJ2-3,CASSSKGVTDTQYF,TGTGCCAGCAGCTCGAAAGGGGTAACAGATACGCAGTATTTT
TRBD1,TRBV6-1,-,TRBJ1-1,CASSGKGAGTEAFF,TGTGCCAGCAGTGGCAAGGGGGCTGGCACTGAAGCTTTCTTT
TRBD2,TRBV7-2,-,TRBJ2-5,CASKRDYRETQYF,TGTGCCAGCAAGAGGGACTACCGGGAGACCCAGTACTTC
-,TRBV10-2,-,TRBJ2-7,CASRGITGLSEQYF,TGCGCCAGCAGAGGAATAACAGGGTTAAGCGAGCAGTACTTC
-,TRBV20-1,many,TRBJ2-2,CSARRLTNTGELFF,TGCAGTGCTAGAAGGCTAACGAACACCGGGGAGCTGTTTTTT
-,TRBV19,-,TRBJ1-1,CASSVDSDNEQFF,TGTGCCAGTAGTGTTGACAGTGACAATGAGCAGTTCTTT
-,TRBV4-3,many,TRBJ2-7,CASSQVAGEMVKQYF,TGCGCCAGCAGCCAAGTGGCAGGGGAAATGGTCAAGCAGTACTTC
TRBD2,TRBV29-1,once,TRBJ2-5,CSYSTSGQETQYF,TGCAGTTACTCGACTAGCGGACAAGAGACCCAGTACTTC
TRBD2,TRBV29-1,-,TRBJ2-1,CSVVSGRANEQFF,TGCAGCGTTGTAAGCGGGAGGGCTAATGAGCAGTTCTTC
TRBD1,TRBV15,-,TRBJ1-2,CATSIFGQGVSNYGYTF,TGTGCCACCAGCATCTTCGGACAGGGGGTATCGAACTATGGCTACACCTTC
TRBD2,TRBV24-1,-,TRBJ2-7,CATSGGLSGVYNEQYF,TGTGCCACCAGTGGGGGACTTAGCGGGGTTTACAATGAGCAGTACTTC
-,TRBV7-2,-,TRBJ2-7,CASSLTPYNEQYF,TGTGCCAGCAGCTTAACACCGTACAATGAGCAGTACTTC
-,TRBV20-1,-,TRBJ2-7,CSAREPAIYEQYF,TGCAGTGCTAGAGAACCAGCGATCTACGAGCAGTACTTC
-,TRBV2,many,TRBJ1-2,CASSPTTRIGDGYTF,TGTGCCAGCAGTCCAACGACACGGATCGGTGATGGCTACACCTTC
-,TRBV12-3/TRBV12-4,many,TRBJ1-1,CASSFAAMDTEAFF,TGTGCCAGCAGTTTTGCAGCTATGGACACTGAAGCTTTCTTT
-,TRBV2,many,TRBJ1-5,CASSHRSGGIISRYSNQPQHF,TGTGCCAGCAGCCACCGAAGTGGGGGGATAATTTCCCGGTATAGCAATCAGCCCCAGCATTTT
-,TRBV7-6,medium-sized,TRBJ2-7,CASSLGAEQYF,TGTGCCAGCAGCTTAGGGGCCGAGCAGTACTTC
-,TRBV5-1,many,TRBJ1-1,CASSLARGRVVTEAFF,TGCGCCAGCAGCTTGGCACGGGGGCGCGTTGTTACTGAAGCTTTCTTT
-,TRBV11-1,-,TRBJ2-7,CASSLIPGGREAGEQYF,TGTGCCAGCAGCTTAATTCCGGGGGGCAGGGAAGCGGGCGAGCAGTACTTC
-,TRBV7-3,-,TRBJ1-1,CASSSGVGGNTEAFF,TGTGCCAGCAGCTCCGGTGTGGGGGGGAATACTGAAGCTTTCTTT
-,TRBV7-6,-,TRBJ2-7,CASSSGAGDEQYF,TGTGCCAGCAGCTCCGGAGCGGGCGACGAGCAGTACTTC
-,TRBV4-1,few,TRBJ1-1,CASSQALKLSIMNTEAFF,TGCGCCAGCAGCCAAGCCTTAAAACTAAGTATCATGAACACTGAAGCTTTCTTT
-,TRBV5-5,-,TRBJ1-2,CASSYDRGYTF,TGTGCCAGCAGCTACGACAGAGGCTACACCTTC
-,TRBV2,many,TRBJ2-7,CASSNRDGYEQYF,TGTGCCAGCAGTAATAGGGACGGCTACGAGCAGTACTTC